Below are 11 T cell receptor beta chains sequenced from a single sample in a study of cytomegalovirus exposure and HLA in healthy donors. The PCR used 60 Vbeta and 13 Jbeta primers. The repertoire was sequenced with immunoSEQ multiplex PCR; TCRdb's copy has only in-frame clones and lacks some. Of more than 85,000 clones listed, under 80% are singletons. Sequenced material: PBMCs. These receptors were taken from a man younger than 40 in good health and CMV-seropositive.

V and J are TRBV29-1 and TRBJ1-2, with 10 positions matching TRBD1. CDR3 length equals 13 residues. V lost 7 bases, J lost 8 bases, and 10 bases stayed unmatched. Germline lookup yields CDR1 SQVTM and CDR2 ANQGSEA. CDR3 coding DNA: TGCAGCGCGCACCGACAGGGGGCTGGAGGCTACACCTTC. Its translation: CSAHRQGAGGYTF.

The chain is built from TRBV5-4 and TRBJ2-7; weak D call: TRBD1 (5 bases). This CDR3 contains 15 residues. CDR1 SGHNT and CDR2 YYREEE come from the germline V gene (reference sequence). Deletions cut 4 bases from V and 2 bases from J, with 16 bases between. The CDR3 here is CASSQEPPGTYEQYF. CDR3 DNA sequence: TGTGCCAGCAGCCAAGAACCCCCAGGGACCTACGAGCAGTACTTC.

Comments on this clone: Sequence at one end of the junction differs from germline and may be a read error. Distinct nucleotide sequences in the sample also encode this CDR3. The chain links TRBV7-9 to TRBJ2-7, with 12 bases fitting TRBD1. Germline CDR1 SEHNR, CDR2 FQNEAQ (reference sequence). The CDR3 sequence is 16 residues long. The CDR3 nucleotides read TGCGCCAGCAGCGGAACAGGGACAGGGGGCAAGCACGAGCAGTACTTC. Translating it yields CASSGTGTGGKHEQYF.

The rearrangement links TRBV4-1 to TRBJ1-3; D unclear. The V and J ends lost 1 base and 4 bases respectively, with 5 bases between them. The CDR3 spans 13 residues. Looked up from germline, CDR1 is MGHRA and CDR2 is YSYEKL. CDR3 sequence (DNA): TGCGCCAGCAGCCAAGTAGCCGGAAACACCATATATTTT. This encodes CASSQVAGNTIYF.

CDR3 region: CASSSTGNMNTEAFF. CDR3 nucleotide sequence: TGTGCCAGCAGCTCTACAGGGAACATGAACACTGAAGCTTTCTTT. The rearrangement uses TRBV9 and TRBJ1-1; D possibly corresponds to TRBD1 (6 bases). This CDR3 contains 15 residues. Trimming took off 4 bases at V and 0 bases at J, with 13 bases between the two ends. Germline V gives CDR1 SGDLS, CDR2 YYNGEE.

The V gene is TRBV7-2, the J gene TRBJ1-3; 7 bases align to TRBD1. There are 16 residues in the CDR3. Germline V gene lookup returns CDR1 SGHTA and CDR2 FQGNSA. Losses at the gene ends were 6 bases for V and 0 bases for J; bases not matched to a gene: 8. CDR3: CASRLRPGGSGNTIYF. The CDR3 DNA follows: TGTGCCAGCAGACTACGCCCAGGGGGCTCTGGAAACACCATATATTTT. The full variable domain, completed using reference TRBV7-2 and TRBJ1-3, is GAGVSQSPSNKVTEKGKDVELRCDPISGHTALYWYRQSLGQGLEFLIYFQGNSAPDKSGLPSDRFSAERTGGSVSTLTIQRTQQEDSAVYLCASRLRPGGSGNTIYFGEGSWLTVV.

The V call is TRBV6-1, the J call TRBJ1-1; D is unresolved. The germline V gene encodes CDR1 MNHNS and CDR2 SASEGT. V lost 8 bases and J 0 bases, leaving 13 bases between the germline ends. The CDR3 loop spans 14 amino acids. For the CDR3, the DNA is TGTGCCAGCGGACGAGGAGGAATGAACACTGAAGCTTTCTTT. This codes for CASGRGGMNTEAFF.

This clone was observed a few times. The chain combines TRBV19 with TRBJ1-4, with D possibly being TRBD1 (5 bases). Deletions cut 4 bases from V and 7 bases from J, with 19 bases between. The CDR3 spans 16 residues. Germline loops: CDR1 LNHDA, CDR2 SQIVND (reference sequence). The CDR3 nucleotides read TGTGCCAGTAGTACTCTCGACAGTCGTAGAGGTGAAAAACTGTTTTTT. Its translation is CASSTLDSRRGEKLFF.

The V call is TRBV29-1, the J call TRBJ2-7; 10 bases fit TRBD1. J was trimmed by 0 bases and V by 6 bases; bases with no gene match: 2. The CDR3 length is 13 residues. In germline, CDR1 is SQVTM, CDR2 ANQGSEA. DNA for the CDR3: TGCAGCGTCGGACAGGGGGACTCCTACGAGCAGTACTTC. Translating it yields CSVGQGDSYEQYF.

V is TRBV10-3 and J is TRBJ2-6; 8 nucleotides agree with TRBD1. The CDR3 sequence is 17 residues long. After removal of 1 base from V and 0 bases from J, the junction contained 2 bases not matched to a gene. Germline V lookup: CDR1 ENHRY, CDR2 SYGVKD. CDR3 in amino acids: CAISEYQGASGANVLTF. CDR3 nucleotides: TGTGCCATCAGTGAGTACCAGGGGGCCTCTGGGGCCAACGTCCTGACTTTC.

CDR3 sequence: CASSYSGGEAYEQYF. CDR3 in DNA: TGTGCCAGCAGCTATAGCGGGGGGGAAGCCTACGAGCAGTACTTC. V is TRBV7-2 and J is TRBJ2-7, with 11 positions matching TRBD2. The CDR3 length is 15 residues. CDR1 and CDR2 from the germline V gene are SGHTA and FQGNSA. V was pared by 4 bases and J by 2 bases, with 4 bases of the junction left unmatched.